This TCR beta chain was identified in a study of OX40 agonist ivuxolimab in advanced cancers. Whole-study context: Patients treated during dose escalation were battling hepatocellular carcinoma, melanoma, renal cell or head and neck cancer.

Profiling relied on immunoSEQ multiplex PCR, and the TCRdb table lists in-frame clones only, not all of them. This sample has roughly 60,000 clones, with about 86% found just once. If patients had autoimmune disease history or systemic immunosuppression, they were excluded. The CDR3 totals 17 residues. The TCR comes from an adult with an advanced solid tumor such as melanoma, head and neck, liver or kidney cancer. The V and J genes are TRBV21-1 and TRBJ1-4; the DNA was not used to check the table's D call, TRBD1. TRBV21-1 is assigned pseudogene status. The material was CD4+ or CD8+ T cells sorted from blood, obtained in a trial of the OX40 agonist ivuxolimab. The CDR3 DNA reads TGTGCCAGCAGCAAAGTTAATGGGGCAGCAACTAATGAAAAACTGTTTTTT. Its protein product is CASSKVNGAATNEKLFF.